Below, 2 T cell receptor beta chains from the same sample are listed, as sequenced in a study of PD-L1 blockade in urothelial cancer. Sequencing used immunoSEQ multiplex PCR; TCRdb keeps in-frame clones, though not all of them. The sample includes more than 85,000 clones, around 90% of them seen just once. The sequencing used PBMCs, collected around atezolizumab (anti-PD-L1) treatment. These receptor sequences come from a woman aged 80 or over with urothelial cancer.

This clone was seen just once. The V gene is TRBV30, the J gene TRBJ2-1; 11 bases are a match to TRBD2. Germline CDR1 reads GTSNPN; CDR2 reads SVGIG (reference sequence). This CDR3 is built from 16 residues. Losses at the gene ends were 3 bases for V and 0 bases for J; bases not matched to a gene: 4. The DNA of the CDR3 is TGTGCCTGGAGAGGGACTAGCGGAGCCTCCTACAATGAGCAGTTCTTC. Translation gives CAWRGTSGASYNEQFF.

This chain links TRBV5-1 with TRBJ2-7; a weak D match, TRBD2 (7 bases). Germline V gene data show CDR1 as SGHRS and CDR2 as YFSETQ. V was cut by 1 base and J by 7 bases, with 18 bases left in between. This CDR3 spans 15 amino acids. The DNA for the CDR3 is TGCGCCAGCAGCTTGAAGGGGGAGGGCCTAGGGGAGCAGTACTTC. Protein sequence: CASSLKGEGLGEQYF.